This T cell receptor beta chain was sequenced during a study of CD4 T cells in relation to SARS-CoV-2 and coronaviruses. As for the study in general: No peptide or an HIV-1 Nef peptide pool served as negative control.

The unexposed donors gave CD4+ T cells in about 2010-2019, prior to COVID-19. After approximately 10 days of culture, CD4+ T cells were isolated. Repertoires were generated with immunoSEQ multiplex PCR, while TCRdb's copy carries only in-frame clones and drops some. The repertoire has roughly 24,000 clones, 60% to 85% of them found once; the top ten carry about 15%. As concerns this clone: No antigen is known for it.

The clonotype comes from a human donor in good health. The specimen sequenced was CD4+ T cells from PBMCs, cultured in vitro.

Written as DNA, the CDR3 is TGTGCCAGCAGGACAGGGGCTCTTGGGGAGACCCAGTACTTC. Protein sequence: CASRTGALGETQYF. The V and J genes are TRBV6-5 and TRBJ2-5, with 8 bases matching TRBD1. V was clipped by 6 bases and J by 5 bases; unmatched bases: 8. Germline CDR1 reads MNHEY; CDR2 reads SVGAGI. The CDR3 contains 14 residues.